Sequencing of this T cell receptor (beta chain) was carried out in a study of blood T cell repertoires in COVID-19. The overall study: T cells, B-cell-depleted T cells, or PBMCs provided the cDNA or gDNA that served as material.

Germline loops: CDR1 LNHNV, CDR2 YYDKDF (reference sequence). The germline V and J ends were trimmed by 0 bases and 5 bases, with 10 bases remaining between them. CDR3 length: 14 amino acids. Assay used: immunoSEQ multiplex PCR; TCRdb lists only in-frame clones, some missing. This table holds around 130,000 clones, roughly 83% found once. The TCR sequence derives from a man aged 55 to 69 with acute or convalescent COVID-19. The sample comprised peripheral blood. The rearrangement links TRBV15 to TRBJ1-2; possible D gene TRBD1, 5 bases. DNA of the CDR3: TGTGCCACCAGCAGAGATGGAGGGGTGTATGGCTACACCTTC. Its protein product is CATSRDGGVYGYTF.